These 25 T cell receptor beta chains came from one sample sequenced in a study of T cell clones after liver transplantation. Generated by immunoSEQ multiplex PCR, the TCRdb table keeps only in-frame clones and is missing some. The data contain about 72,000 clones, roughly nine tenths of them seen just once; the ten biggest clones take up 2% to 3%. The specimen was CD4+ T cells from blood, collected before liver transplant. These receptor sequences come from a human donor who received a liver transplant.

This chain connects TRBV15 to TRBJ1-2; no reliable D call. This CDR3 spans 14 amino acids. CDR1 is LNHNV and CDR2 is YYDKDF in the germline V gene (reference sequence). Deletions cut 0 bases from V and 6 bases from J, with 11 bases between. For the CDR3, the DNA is TGTGCCACCAGCAGAGAAACGCGGGCCAATGGCTACACCTTC. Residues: CATSRETRANGYTF.

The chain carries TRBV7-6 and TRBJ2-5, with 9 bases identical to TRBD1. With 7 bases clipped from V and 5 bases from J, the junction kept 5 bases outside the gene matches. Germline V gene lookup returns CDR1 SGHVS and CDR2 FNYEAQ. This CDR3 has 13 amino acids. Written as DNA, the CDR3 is TGTGCCAGCAACAGGGGGCGGTGGGAGACCCAGTACTTC. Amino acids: CASNRGRWETQYF.

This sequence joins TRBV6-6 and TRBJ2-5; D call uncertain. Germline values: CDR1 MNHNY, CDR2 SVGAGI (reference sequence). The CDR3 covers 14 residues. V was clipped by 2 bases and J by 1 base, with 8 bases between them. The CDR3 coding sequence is TGTGCCAGCAGTTACGGGCAGCCCCAAGAGACCCAGTACTTC. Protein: CASSYGQPQETQYF.

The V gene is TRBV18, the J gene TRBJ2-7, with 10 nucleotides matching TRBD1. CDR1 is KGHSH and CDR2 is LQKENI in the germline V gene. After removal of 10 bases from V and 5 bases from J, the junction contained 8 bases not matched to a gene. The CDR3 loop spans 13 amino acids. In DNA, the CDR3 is TGTGCCACCAACTCAGGGACAGGGGACGAGCAGTACTTC. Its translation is CATNSGTGDEQYF.

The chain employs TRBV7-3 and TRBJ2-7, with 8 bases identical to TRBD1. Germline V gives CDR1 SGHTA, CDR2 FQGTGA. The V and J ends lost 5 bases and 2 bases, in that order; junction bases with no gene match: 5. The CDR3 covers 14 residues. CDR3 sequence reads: CASSQGTGPYEQYF. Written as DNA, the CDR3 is TGTGCCAGCAGCCAAGGGACAGGCCCCTACGAGCAGTACTTC.

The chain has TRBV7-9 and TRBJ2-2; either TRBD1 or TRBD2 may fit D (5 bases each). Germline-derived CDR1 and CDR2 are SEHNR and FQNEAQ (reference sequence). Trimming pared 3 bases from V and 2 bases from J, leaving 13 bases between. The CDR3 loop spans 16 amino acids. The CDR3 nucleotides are TGTGCCAGCAGCTTTGGGGCCGGGGTTAACACCGGGGAGCTGTTTTTT. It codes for CASSFGAGVNTGELFF.

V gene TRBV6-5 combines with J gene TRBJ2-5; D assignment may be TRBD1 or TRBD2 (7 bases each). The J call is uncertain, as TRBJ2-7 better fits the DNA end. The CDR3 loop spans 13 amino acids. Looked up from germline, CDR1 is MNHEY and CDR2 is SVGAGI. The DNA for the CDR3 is TGTGCCAGCGGGAGGGGGCTCAACTACGAGCAGTACTTC. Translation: CASGRGLNYEQYF.

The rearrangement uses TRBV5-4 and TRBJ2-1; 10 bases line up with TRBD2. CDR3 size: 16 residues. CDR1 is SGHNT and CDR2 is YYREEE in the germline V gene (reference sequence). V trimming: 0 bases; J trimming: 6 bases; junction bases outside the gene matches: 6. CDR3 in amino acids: CASSLGSSGSANEQFF. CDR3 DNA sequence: TGTGCCAGCAGCTTGGGGTCTAGCGGGAGTGCCAATGAGCAGTTCTTC.

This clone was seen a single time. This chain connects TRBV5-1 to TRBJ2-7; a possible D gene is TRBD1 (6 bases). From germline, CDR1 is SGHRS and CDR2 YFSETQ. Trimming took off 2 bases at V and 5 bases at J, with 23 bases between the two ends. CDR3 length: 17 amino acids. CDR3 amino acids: CASSFTTGTLSFDEQYF. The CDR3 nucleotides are TGCGCCAGCAGCTTTACGACGGGGACACTAAGCTTTGACGAGCAGTACTTC.

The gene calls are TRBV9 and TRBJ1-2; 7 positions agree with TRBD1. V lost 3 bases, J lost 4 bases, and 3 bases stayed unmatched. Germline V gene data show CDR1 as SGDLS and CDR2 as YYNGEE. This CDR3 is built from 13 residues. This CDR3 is CASSGQGFYGYTF. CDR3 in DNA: TGTGCCAGCAGCGGACAGGGTTTCTATGGCTACACCTTC.

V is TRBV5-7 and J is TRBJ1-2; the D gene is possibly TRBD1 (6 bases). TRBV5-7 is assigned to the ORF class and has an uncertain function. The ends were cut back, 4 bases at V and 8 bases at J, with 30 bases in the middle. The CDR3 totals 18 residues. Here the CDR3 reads CASSESDKGGGLSSGYTF. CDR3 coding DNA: TGTGCCAGCAGCGAAAGTGACAAGGGTGGGGGGCTTTCAAGCGGCTACACCTTC.

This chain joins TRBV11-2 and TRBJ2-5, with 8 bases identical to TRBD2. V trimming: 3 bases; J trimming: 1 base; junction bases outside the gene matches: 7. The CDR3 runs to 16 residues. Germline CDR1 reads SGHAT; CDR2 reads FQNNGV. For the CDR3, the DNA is TGTGCCAGCAGCTTTAAAGCGGGAGTGGTCCAAGAGACCCAGTACTTC. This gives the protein CASSFKAGVVQETQYF.

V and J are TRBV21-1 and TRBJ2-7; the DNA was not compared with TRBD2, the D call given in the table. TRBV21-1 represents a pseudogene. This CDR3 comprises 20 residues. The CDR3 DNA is TGTGCCAGCCCTTCCGGGGTGGGAAGGGGAGGGGCGCGGCTTTCGTACGAGCAGTACTTC. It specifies CASPSGVGRGGARLSYEQYF.

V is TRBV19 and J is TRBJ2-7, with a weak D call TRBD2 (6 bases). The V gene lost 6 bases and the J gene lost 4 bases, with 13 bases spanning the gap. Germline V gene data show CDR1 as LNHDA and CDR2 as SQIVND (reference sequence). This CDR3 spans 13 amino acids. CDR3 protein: CASRPGLQYEQYF. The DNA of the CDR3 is TGTGCCAGTAGGCCGGGACTTCAATACGAGCAGTACTTC.

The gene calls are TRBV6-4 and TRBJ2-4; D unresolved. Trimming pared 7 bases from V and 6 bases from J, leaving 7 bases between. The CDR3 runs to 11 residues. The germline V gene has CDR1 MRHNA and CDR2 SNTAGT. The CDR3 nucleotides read TGTGCCAGCACAAGACCAAACATTCAGTACTTC. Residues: CASTRPNIQYF.

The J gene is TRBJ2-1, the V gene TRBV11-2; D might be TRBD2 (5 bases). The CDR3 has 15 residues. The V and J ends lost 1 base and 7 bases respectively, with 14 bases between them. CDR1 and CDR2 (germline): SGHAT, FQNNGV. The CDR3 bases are TGTGCCAGCAGCTTAGGGTTGCGGGCAGGAAATGAGCAGTTCTTC. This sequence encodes CASSLGLRAGNEQFF.

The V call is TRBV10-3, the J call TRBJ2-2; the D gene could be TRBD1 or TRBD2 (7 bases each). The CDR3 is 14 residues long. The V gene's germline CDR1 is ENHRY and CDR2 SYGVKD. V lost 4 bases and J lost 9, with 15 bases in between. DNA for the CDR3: TGTGCCATCAGTGCCTCAGGGGGGGACCGGGAGCTGTTTTTT. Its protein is CAISASGGDRELFF.

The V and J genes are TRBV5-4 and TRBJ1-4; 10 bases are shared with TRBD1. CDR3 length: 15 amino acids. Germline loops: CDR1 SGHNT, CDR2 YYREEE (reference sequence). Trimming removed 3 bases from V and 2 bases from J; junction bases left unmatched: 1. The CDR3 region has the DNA TGTGCCAGCAGCTGGGGACAGGGGACTAATGAAAAACTGTTTTTT. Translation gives CASSWGQGTNEKLFF.

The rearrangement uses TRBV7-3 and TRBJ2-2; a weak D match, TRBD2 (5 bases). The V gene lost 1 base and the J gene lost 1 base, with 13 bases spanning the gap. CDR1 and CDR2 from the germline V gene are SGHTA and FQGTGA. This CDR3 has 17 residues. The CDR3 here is CASSLNPGILNTGELFF. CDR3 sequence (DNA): TGTGCCAGCAGCTTAAATCCCGGGATATTGAACACCGGGGAGCTGTTTTTT.

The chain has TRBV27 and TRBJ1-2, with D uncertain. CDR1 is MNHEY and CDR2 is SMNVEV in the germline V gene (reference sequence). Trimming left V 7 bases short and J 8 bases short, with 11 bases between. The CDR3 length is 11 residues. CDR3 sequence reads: CASKQSGGYTF. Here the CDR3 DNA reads TGTGCCAGCAAGCAATCGGGGGGCTACACCTTC.

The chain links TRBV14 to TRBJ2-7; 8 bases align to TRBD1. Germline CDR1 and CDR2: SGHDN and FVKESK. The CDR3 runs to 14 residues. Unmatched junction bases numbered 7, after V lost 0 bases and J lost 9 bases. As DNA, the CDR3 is TGTGCCAGCAGCCAAGATCAGGGGGCGCGAATGCAGTACTTC. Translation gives CASSQDQGARMQYF.

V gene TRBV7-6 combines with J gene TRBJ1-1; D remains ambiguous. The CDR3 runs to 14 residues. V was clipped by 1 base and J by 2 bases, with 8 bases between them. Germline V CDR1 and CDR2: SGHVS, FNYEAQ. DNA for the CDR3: TGTGCCAGCAGCTTAGTACAGACTAACACTGAAGCTTTCTTT. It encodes CASSLVQTNTEAFF.

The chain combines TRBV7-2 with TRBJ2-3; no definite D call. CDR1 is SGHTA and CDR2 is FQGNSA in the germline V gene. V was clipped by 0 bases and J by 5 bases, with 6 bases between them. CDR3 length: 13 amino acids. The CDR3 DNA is TGTGCCAGCAGCTTAGCGGCGATAGATACGCAGTATTTT. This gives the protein CASSLAAIDTQYF.

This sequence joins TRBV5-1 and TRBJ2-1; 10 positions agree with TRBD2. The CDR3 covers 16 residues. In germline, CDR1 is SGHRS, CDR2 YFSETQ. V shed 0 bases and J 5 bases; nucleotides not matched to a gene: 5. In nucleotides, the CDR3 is TGCGCCAGCAGCTTGGGGAGCGGGAGGGTGAACAATGAGCAGTTCTTC. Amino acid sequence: CASSLGSGRVNNEQFF.

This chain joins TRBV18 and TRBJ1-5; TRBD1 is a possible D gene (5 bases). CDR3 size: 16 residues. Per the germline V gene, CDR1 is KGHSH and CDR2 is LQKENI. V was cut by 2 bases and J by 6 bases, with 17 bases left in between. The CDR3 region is CASSPGALLVGQPQHF. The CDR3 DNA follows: TGTGCCAGCTCACCAGGGGCTCTATTAGTCGGTCAGCCCCAGCATTTT.